Below, one TCR beta chain is given with its context. This specimen belongs to a study of memory CD4+ T cells and cytomegalovirus serostatus. Germline lookup yields CDR1 SEHNR and CDR2 FQNEAQ (reference sequence). V lost 3 bases and J lost 0, with 14 bases in between. The CDR3 sequence is 16 residues long. The sort gate was single viable CD3+CD4+CD8-CD45RO+ cells for memory CD4+ T cells. Assay: immunoSEQ multiplex PCR; the TCRdb copy retains only in-frame clones and omits some. The data hold about 57,000 clones, with roughly 80% observed a single time. The chain has TRBV7-9 and TRBJ1-1; possibly TRBD1 for D (6 bases). Source material: memory CD4+ T cells from blood. The sequence was obtained from an adult in good health and CMV-seronegative. CDR3 region: CASSFGGRAMNTEAFF. CDR3 DNA: TGTGCCAGCAGCTTTGGGGGCCGCGCCATGAACACTGAAGCTTTCTTT. The full variable domain, completed using reference TRBV7-9 and TRBJ1-1, is DTGVSQNPRHKITKRGQNVTFRCDPISEHNRLYWYRQTLGQGPEFLTYFQNEAQLEKSRLLSDRFSAERPKGSFSTLEIQRTEQGDSAMYLCASSFGGRAMNTEAFFGQGTRLTVV.